These 28 T cell receptor beta chains originate from one sample sequenced in a study of blood T cell repertoires in COVID-19. Using immunoSEQ multiplex PCR, the repertoire was profiled, and TCRdb retains in-frame clones only, with some absent. The table lists roughly 35,000 clones, about 85% of them singletons. The source material was peripheral blood. Source of these receptors: a man between 65 and 85 years old with acute or convalescent COVID-19.

The chain has TRBV4-2 and TRBJ1-1; D gene unclear. V was cut by 0 bases and J by 4 bases, with 12 bases left in between. This CDR3 is built from 15 residues. Germline CDR1 reads LGHNA; CDR2 reads YNFKEQ. The CDR3: CASSQESGVPTEAFF. As DNA, the CDR3 is TGTGCCAGCAGCCAAGAATCGGGAGTCCCCACTGAAGCTTTCTTT.

V gene TRBV5-1 combines with J gene TRBJ2-5; 10 bases line up with TRBD1. With V trimmed by 6 bases and J by 5 bases, 10 bases remained unmatched. The CDR3 has 15 residues. The germline gives CDR1 SGHRS, CDR2 YFSETQ. CDR3 loop: CASTLSGTGEETQYF. The DNA of the CDR3 is TGCGCCAGCACCCTGAGTGGGACAGGGGAGGAGACCCAGTACTTC.

This clone was detected once. The V and J genes are TRBV19 and TRBJ1-1; TRBD1 might be the D (5 bases). Per germline, CDR1 LNHDA and CDR2 SQIVND (reference sequence). This CDR3 is built from 15 residues. V was cut by 5 bases and J by 2 bases, with 15 bases left in between. The CDR3 nucleotides are TGTGCCAGTAGTTTCCGTCGGGGGTCTAACACTGAAGCTTTCTTT. Protein product: CASSFRRGSNTEAFF.

The chain has TRBV6-5 and TRBJ1-2; 9 bases match TRBD1. Trimming removed 6 bases from V and 7 bases from J; junction bases left unmatched: 9. The CDR3 totals 14 residues. Per the germline V gene, CDR1 is MNHEY and CDR2 is SVGAGI. Here the CDR3 reads CASRDRGREPGYTF. The DNA of the CDR3 is TGTGCCAGCAGGGACAGGGGACGGGAGCCTGGCTACACCTTC.

The chain joins TRBV15 to TRBJ2-3; TRBD2 matches 14 bases. Unmatched junction bases numbered 7, after V lost 3 bases and J lost 5 bases. CDR3 length: 17 residues. The germline V gene has CDR1 LNHNV and CDR2 YYDKDF (reference sequence). DNA for the CDR3: TGTGCCACCAGCAGTGGGACTAGCGGGAGAAGGAGAGATACGCAGTATTTT. Protein sequence: CATSSGTSGRRRDTQYF.

The V and J genes are TRBV9 and TRBJ2-1; TRBD1 is a possible D gene (6 bases). Trimming cost V 1 base and J 3 bases, with 8 bases left between them. CDR1 SGDLS and CDR2 YYNGEE come from the germline V gene. This CDR3 region has 14 residues. CDR3 sequence: CASSVIGGYNEQFF. For the CDR3, the DNA is TGTGCCAGCAGCGTAATAGGGGGCTACAATGAGCAGTTCTTC.

The chain is built from TRBV5-5 and TRBJ1-4; weak D call: TRBD1 (5 bases). Trimming pared 3 bases from V and 4 bases from J, leaving 16 bases between. Germline assignment: CDR1 SGHKS and CDR2 YYEKEE (reference sequence). The CDR3 length is 16 residues. CDR3 protein: CASSSKATAGNEKLFF. In DNA form, the CDR3 reads TGTGCCAGCAGCTCCAAGGCGACAGCCGGTAATGAAAAACTGTTTTTT.

This rearrangement joins TRBV6-5 to TRBJ1-1; D unclear. Deletions cut 0 bases from V and 8 bases from J, with 10 bases between. The CDR3 length is 13 residues. The germline CDR1 and CDR2 sequences are MNHEY and SVGAGI. The chain's CDR3 is CASSYSGRAEAFF. In nucleotides, the CDR3 is TGTGCCAGCAGTTACTCAGGCAGAGCGGAAGCTTTCTTT.

Here the CDR3 DNA reads TGTGCCAGCGAAACGGGGACAGGGGCCTACGAGCAGTACTTC. Amino acids: CASETGTGAYEQYF. The rearrangement joins TRBV19 to TRBJ2-7; 10 bases match TRBD1. CDR3 length: 14 residues. J gave up 2 bases and V 9 bases, and 7 bases lay outside the gene matches. The germline CDR1 and CDR2 sequences are LNHDA and SQIVND (reference sequence).

This chain's CDR3 is CASRRGRSWNSPLHF. The CDR3 DNA reads TGTGCCAGCAGACGAGGGCGGAGTTGGAATTCACCCCTCCACTTT. The rearrangement links TRBV2 to TRBJ1-6; D gene unclear. Germline lookup yields CDR1 SNHLY and CDR2 FYNNEI. The germline V and J ends were trimmed by 6 bases and 7 bases, with 16 bases remaining between them. The CDR3 totals 15 residues.

The chain carries TRBV7-2 and TRBJ1-2; D is uncertain. V was cut by 7 bases and J by 8 bases, with 14 bases left in between. CDR1 and CDR2 (germline): SGHTA, FQGNSA. This CDR3 has 12 amino acids. DNA for the CDR3: TGTGCCAGCACTTATCCGGGAGGGGGCTACACCTTC. The encoded protein is CASTYPGGGYTF.

The chain employs TRBV28 and TRBJ1-2; a weak D match, TRBD1 (6 bases). Germline V gene lookup returns CDR1 MDHEN and CDR2 SYDVKM. There are 14 residues in the CDR3. Trimming stripped 2 bases from V and 4 bases from J, with 11 bases between. CDR3: CASSLEQGVYGYTF. The CDR3 coding sequence is TGTGCCAGCAGTTTAGAACAGGGAGTCTATGGCTACACCTTC.

This sequence joins TRBV7-2 and TRBJ2-5, with 9 bases aligning to TRBD1. This CDR3 has 15 amino acids. Germline V lookup: CDR1 SGHTA, CDR2 FQGNSA. V gave up 5 bases and J gave up 7 bases; unmatched junction bases: 11. In DNA, the CDR3 is TGTGCCAGCAGCCCAGGAGGTGGGACAGGGAGGACCCAGTACTTC. This gives the protein CASSPGGGTGRTQYF. The entire variable domain, with the rest obtained from reference TRBV7-2 and TRBJ2-5, is as follows: GAGVSQSPSNKVTEKGKDVELRCDPISGHTALYWYRQSLGQGLEFLIYFQGNSAPDKSGLPSDRFSAERTGGSVSTLTIQRTQQEDSAVYLCASSPGGGTGRTQYFGPGTRLLVL.

The genes are TRBV18 and TRBJ2-1; TRBD2 matches at 13 bases. CDR3 size: 18 residues. Per germline, CDR1 KGHSH and CDR2 LQKENI. J was trimmed by 6 bases and V by 3 bases; bases with no gene match: 11. DNA for the CDR3: TGTGCCAGCTCACCCACCCAACTAGCGGGAGGGCCGCGCAATGAGCAGTTCTTC. Translation gives CASSPTQLAGGPRNEQFF. Filled out from reference TRBV18 and TRBJ2-1, the complete variable domain reads NAGVMQNPRHLVRRRGQEARLRCSPMKGHSHVYWYRQLPEEGLKFMVYLQKENIIDESGMPKERFSAEFPKEGPSILRIQQVVRGDSAAYFCASSPTQLAGGPRNEQFFGPGTRLTVL.

The chain joins TRBV28 to TRBJ2-3; perhaps TRBD2 as D (5 bases). Germline-derived CDR1 and CDR2 are MDHEN and SYDVKM. The CDR3 covers 12 residues. Trimming pared 7 bases from V and 3 bases from J, leaving 8 bases between. The CDR3 sequence: CASTGGTDTQYF. CDR3 DNA sequence: TGTGCCAGCACAGGCGGGACAGATACGCAGTATTTT.

CDR3 in amino acids: CASGGQNQPQHF. The CDR3 DNA reads as TGTGCCAGCGGGGGACAGAATCAGCCCCAGCATTTT. This sequence joins TRBV2 and TRBJ1-5, with 7 bases identical to TRBD1. In germline, CDR1 is SNHLY, CDR2 FYNNEI. V lost 8 bases to trimming and J lost 4 bases; unmatched junction nucleotides: 2. This CDR3 has 12 residues.

J is TRBJ2-5 and V is TRBV28; TRBD2 aligns across 10 bases. The CDR3 length is 15 residues. The J segment lost 5 bases and the V segment lost 7 bases, leaving 10 bases of the junction unmatched. Germline V CDR1 and CDR2: MDHEN, SYDVKM. CDR3 residues: CASTLELAGYETQYF. CDR3 coding DNA: TGTGCCAGCACCCTGGAACTAGCGGGATATGAGACCCAGTACTTC.

The genes are TRBV21-1 and TRBJ1-1; the table's D gene call, TRBD1, was not cross checked with the DNA. TRBV21-1 is a pseudogene. The CDR3 contains 14 residues. The CDR3 DNA is TGTGCCAGCAGCACCCGGGACAGGGAGGCTGAAGCTTTCTTT. Protein: CASSTRDREAEAFF.

This sequence joins TRBV18 and TRBJ2-7; possible D gene TRBD1, 6 bases. Germline CDR1 KGHSH, CDR2 LQKENI. This CDR3 is 15 amino acids long. Trimming removed 6 bases from V and 1 base from J, with 16 bases in between. The CDR3 coding sequence is TGTGCCAGCTCGCGGACAGCCGTGGATTCCTACGAGCAGTACTTC. Its protein product is CASSRTAVDSYEQYF. Full variable domain (outside the CDR3, taken from reference TRBV18 and TRBJ2-7): NAGVMQNPRHLVRRRGQEARLRCSPMKGHSHVYWYRQLPEEGLKFMVYLQKENIIDESGMPKERFSAEFPKEGPSILRIQQVVRGDSAAYFCASSRTAVDSYEQYFGPGTRLTVT.

V gene TRBV5-4 combines with J gene TRBJ2-2, with 8 bases lining up with TRBD1. The junction had 4 bases not matched to a gene; V was cut back by 3 bases and J by 3 bases. Per germline, CDR1 SGHNT and CDR2 YYREEE (reference sequence). The CDR3 sequence is 15 residues long. The CDR3 DNA follows: TGTGCCAGCAGCTATGGACAGGGTTACACCGGGGAGCTGTTTTTT. Its translation is CASSYGQGYTGELFF.

The chain recombines TRBV18 with TRBJ2-7, with 9 bases matching TRBD2. After removal of 3 bases from V and 3 bases from J, the junction contained 3 bases not matched to a gene. Germline V CDR1 and CDR2: KGHSH, LQKENI. The CDR3 has 14 residues. Here the CDR3 reads CASSPTSGSYEQYF. The CDR3 coding sequence is TGTGCCAGCTCACCGACTAGCGGAAGCTACGAGCAGTACTTC.

This chain connects TRBV19 to TRBJ2-1; 8 bases match TRBD2. V shed 2 bases and J 4 bases; nucleotides not matched to a gene: 4. The germline CDR1 and CDR2 sequences are LNHDA and SQIVND (reference sequence). The CDR3 loop spans 15 amino acids. The CDR3 sequence: CASSIPSGSYNEQFF. The DNA for the CDR3 is TGTGCCAGTAGTATACCCAGCGGGAGTTACAATGAGCAGTTCTTC.

This sequence joins TRBV18 and TRBJ2-5, with D tentatively TRBD2 (6 bases). V lost 1 base and J lost 2, with 11 bases in between. The CDR3 has 15 residues. Germline values: CDR1 KGHSH, CDR2 LQKENI. In DNA, the CDR3 is TGTGCCAGCTCACCACGCGACGGAGGGCAAGAGACCCAGTACTTC. Protein: CASSPRDGGQETQYF.

This clone has only one observation. The rearrangement links TRBV7-2 to TRBJ1-5, with a possible D match to TRBD1 (5 bases). Germline loops: CDR1 SGHTA, CDR2 FQGNSA. There are 15 residues in the CDR3. The V end was cut by 5 bases, the J end by 1 base, with 12 bases between. CDR3 loop: CASSLQGVSNQPQHF. CDR3 bases: TGTGCCAGCAGCCTACAAGGGGTGAGCAATCAGCCCCAGCATTTT.

This chain links TRBV7-9 with TRBJ1-5; D remains ambiguous. CDR1 is SEHNR, CDR2 FQNEAQ, per germline (reference sequence). Between the trimmed V and J ends, which lost 4 bases and 5 bases, there was a span of 9 bases. This CDR3 is built from 13 residues. CDR3 region: CASSSDGDQPQHF. The CDR3 DNA reads TGTGCCAGCAGCTCGGACGGGGATCAGCCCCAGCATTTT.

This chain joins TRBV4-3 and TRBJ2-7; 10 nucleotides match TRBD1. Germline V gives CDR1 LGHNA, CDR2 YSLEER. This CDR3 spans 15 amino acids. Germline trimming cut 0 bases from V and 7 bases from J; bases unmatched to any gene: 6. CDR3 in DNA: TGCGCCAGCAGCCAAGATCGACAGGGGGCAAGTGAGCAGTACTTC. Its translation: CASSQDRQGASEQYF.

The count of this clone is one. For the CDR3, the DNA is TGTGCCAGTAGCCGACAGGGGAAAGGAGAAGAGACCCAGTACTTC. The encoded protein is CASSRQGKGEETQYF. This chain joins TRBV19 and TRBJ2-5, with 8 nucleotides matching TRBD1. The V gene's germline CDR1 is LNHDA and CDR2 SQIVND (reference sequence). This CDR3 contains 15 residues. V lost 6 bases, J lost 3 bases, and 9 bases stayed unmatched.

This chain links TRBV18 with TRBJ1-5; 12 nucleotides line up with TRBD1. With 3 bases clipped from V and 6 bases from J, the junction kept 6 bases outside the gene matches. Germline CDR1 and CDR2: KGHSH and LQKENI. CDR3 size: 16 residues. CDR3 amino acids: CASSPIGTGGFQPQHF. The CDR3, as DNA: TGTGCCAGCTCACCCATCGGGACAGGGGGCTTTCAGCCCCAGCATTTT.